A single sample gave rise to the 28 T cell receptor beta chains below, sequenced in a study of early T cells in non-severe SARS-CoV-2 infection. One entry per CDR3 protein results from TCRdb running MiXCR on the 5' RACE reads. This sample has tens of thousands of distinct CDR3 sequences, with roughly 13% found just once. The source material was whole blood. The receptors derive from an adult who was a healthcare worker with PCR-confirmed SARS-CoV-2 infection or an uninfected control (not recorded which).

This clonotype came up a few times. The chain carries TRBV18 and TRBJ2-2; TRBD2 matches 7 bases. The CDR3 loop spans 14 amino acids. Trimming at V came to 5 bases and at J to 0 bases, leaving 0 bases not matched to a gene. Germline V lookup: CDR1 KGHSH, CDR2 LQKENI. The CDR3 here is CASSGTTNTGELFF. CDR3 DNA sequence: TGTGCCAGCTCAGGGACTACGAACACCGGGGAGCTGTTTTTT. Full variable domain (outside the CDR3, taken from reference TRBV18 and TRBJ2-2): NAGVMQNPRHLVRRRGQEARLRCSPMKGHSHVYWYRQLPEEGLKFMVYLQKENIIDESGMPKERFSAEFPKEGPSILRIQQVVRGDSAAYFCASSGTTNTGELFFGEGSRLTVL.

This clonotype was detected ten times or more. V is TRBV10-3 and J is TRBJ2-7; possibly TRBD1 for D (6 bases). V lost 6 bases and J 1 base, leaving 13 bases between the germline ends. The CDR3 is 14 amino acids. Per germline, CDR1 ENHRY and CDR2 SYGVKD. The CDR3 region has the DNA TGTGCCATCAGCTTAACAGGGAGTTCCTACGAGCAGTACTTC. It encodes CAISLTGSSYEQYF.

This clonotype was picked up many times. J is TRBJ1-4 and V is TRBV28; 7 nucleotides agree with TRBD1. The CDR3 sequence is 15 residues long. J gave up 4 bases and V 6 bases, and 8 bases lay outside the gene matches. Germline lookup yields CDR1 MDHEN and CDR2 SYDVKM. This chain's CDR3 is CASSPGQTYNEKLFF. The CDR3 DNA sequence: TGTGCCAGCAGCCCGGGACAGACTTATAATGAAAAACTGTTTTTT.

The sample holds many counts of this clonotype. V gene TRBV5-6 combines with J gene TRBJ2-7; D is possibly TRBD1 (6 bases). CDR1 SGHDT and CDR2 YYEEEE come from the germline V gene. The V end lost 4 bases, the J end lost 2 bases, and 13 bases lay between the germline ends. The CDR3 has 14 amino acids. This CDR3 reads CASSVIRDTYEQYF. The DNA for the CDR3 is TGTGCCAGCAGCGTTATCCGGGACACCTACGAGCAGTACTTC.

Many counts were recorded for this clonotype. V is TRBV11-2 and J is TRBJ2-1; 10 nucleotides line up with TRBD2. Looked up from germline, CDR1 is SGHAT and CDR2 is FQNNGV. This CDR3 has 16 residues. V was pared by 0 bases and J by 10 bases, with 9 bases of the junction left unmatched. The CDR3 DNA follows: TGTGCCAGCAGCTTAGATCAAGCGGGAGGGCCGAGGGAGCAGTTCTTC. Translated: CASSLDQAGGPREQFF.

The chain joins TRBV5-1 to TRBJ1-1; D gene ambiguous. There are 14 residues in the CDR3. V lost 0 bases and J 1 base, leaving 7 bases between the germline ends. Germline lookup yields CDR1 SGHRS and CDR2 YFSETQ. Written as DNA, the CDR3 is TGCGCCAGCAGCTTGGCCCCGCAGAACACTGAAGCTTTCTTT. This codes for CASSLAPQNTEAFF.

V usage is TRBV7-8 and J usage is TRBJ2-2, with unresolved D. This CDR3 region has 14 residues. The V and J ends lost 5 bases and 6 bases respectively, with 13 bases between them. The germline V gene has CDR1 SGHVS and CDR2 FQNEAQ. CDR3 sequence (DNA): TGTGCCAGCAGCCAAACCCGTCTGCCCGGGGAGCTGTTTTTT. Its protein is CASSQTRLPGELFF.

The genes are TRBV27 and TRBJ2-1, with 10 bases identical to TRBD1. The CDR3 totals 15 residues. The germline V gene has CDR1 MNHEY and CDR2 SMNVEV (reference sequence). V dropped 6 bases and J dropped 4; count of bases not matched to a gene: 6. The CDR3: CASSPGTGEYNEQFF. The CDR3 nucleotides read TGTGCCAGCAGCCCCGGGACAGGGGAGTACAATGAGCAGTTCTTC.

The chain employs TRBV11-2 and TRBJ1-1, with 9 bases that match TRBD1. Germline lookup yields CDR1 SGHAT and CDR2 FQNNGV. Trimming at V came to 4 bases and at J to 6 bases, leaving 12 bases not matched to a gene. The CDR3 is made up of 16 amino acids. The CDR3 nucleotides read TGTGCCAGCAGCTACATACGGACAGGGGAATCCTCTGAAGCTTTCTTT. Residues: CASSYIRTGESSEAFF.

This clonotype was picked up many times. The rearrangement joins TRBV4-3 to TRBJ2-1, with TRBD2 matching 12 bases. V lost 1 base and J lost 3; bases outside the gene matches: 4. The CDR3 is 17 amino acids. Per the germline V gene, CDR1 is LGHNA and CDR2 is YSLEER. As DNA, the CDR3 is TGCGCCAGCAGCCAAGTCCTAGCGGGAGGGAGCTACAATGAGCAGTTCTTC. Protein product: CASSQVLAGGSYNEQFF.

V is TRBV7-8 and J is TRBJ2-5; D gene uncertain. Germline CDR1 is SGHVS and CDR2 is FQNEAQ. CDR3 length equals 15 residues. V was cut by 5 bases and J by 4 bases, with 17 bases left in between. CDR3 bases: TGTGCCAGCAGCCCAGGCTACAGTGATGGAGAGACCCAGTACTTC. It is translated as CASSPGYSDGETQYF.

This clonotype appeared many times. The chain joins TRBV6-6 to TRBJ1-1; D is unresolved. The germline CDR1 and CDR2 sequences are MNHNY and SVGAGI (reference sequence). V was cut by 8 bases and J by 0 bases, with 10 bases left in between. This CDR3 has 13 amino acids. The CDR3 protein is CASGLTVNTEAFF. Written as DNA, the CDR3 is TGTGCCAGCGGGCTAACAGTGAACACTGAAGCTTTCTTT.

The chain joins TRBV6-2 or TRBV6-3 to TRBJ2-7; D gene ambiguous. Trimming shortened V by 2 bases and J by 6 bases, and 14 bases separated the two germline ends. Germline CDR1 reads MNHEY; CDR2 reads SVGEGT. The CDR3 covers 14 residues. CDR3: CASSYVMRFGEQYF. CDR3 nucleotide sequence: TGTGCCAGCAGTTACGTAATGAGGTTTGGCGAGCAGTACTTC.

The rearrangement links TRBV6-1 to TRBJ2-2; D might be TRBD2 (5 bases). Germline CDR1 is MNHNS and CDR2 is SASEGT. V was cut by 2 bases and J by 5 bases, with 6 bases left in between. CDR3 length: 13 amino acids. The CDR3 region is CASSESGTGELFF. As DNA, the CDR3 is TGTGCCAGCAGTGAATCGGGGACCGGGGAGCTGTTTTTT.

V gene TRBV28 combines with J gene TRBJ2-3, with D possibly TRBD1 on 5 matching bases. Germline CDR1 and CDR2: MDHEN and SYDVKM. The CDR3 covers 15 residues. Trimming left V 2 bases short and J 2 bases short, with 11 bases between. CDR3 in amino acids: CASSLGAANTDTQYF. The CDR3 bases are TGTGCCAGCAGTTTAGGGGCGGCTAACACAGATACGCAGTATTTT.

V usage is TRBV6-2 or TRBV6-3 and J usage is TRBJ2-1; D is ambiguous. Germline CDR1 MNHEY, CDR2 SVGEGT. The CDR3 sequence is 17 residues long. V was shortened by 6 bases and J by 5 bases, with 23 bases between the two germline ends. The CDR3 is CASSPLARTPWDNEQFF. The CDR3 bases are TGTGCCAGCAGCCCCCTGGCGAGGACCCCTTGGGACAATGAGCAGTTCTTC.

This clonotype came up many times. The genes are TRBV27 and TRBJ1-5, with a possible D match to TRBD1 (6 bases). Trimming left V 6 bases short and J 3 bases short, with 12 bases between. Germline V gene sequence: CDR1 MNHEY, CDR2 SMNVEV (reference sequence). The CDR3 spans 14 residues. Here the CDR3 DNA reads TGTGCCAGCAGACAGGGTAGGGCCAATCAGCCCCAGCATTTT. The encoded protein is CASRQGRANQPQHF.

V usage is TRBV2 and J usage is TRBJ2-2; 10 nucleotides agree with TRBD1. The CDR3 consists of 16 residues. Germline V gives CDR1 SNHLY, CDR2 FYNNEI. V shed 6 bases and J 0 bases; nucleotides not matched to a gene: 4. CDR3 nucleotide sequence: TGTGCCAGCAGCTCTGGACAGGGGGCGAACACCGGGGAGCTGTTTTTT. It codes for CASSSGQGANTGELFF.

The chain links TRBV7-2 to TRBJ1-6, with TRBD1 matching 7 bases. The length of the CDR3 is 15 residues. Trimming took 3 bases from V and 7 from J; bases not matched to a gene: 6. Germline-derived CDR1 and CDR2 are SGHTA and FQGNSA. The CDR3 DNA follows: TGTGCCAGCAGCTTGTCGACAGGGCCAAATTCACCCCTCCACTTT. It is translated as CASSLSTGPNSPLHF.

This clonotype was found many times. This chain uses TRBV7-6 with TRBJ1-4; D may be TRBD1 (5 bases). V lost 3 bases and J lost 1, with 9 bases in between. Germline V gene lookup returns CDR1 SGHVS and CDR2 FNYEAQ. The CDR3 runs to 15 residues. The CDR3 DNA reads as TGTGCCAGCAGCTTCGGGGACTTAACTAATGAAAAACTGTTTTTT. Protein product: CASSFGDLTNEKLFF.

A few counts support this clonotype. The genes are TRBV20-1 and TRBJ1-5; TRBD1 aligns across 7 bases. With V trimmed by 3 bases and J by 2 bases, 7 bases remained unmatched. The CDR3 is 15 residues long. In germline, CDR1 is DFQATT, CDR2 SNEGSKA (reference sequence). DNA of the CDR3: TGCAGTGCTAGCTGGACCGGGACAGGCAATCAGCCCCAGCATTTT. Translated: CSASWTGTGNQPQHF.

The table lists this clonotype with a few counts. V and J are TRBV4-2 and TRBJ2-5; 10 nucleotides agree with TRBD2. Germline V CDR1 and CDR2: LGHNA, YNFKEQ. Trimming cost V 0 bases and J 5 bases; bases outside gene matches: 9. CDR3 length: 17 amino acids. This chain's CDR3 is CASSQDLRAGGHETQYF. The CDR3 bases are TGTGCCAGCAGCCAAGATCTTAGAGCGGGGGGGCATGAGACCCAGTACTTC.

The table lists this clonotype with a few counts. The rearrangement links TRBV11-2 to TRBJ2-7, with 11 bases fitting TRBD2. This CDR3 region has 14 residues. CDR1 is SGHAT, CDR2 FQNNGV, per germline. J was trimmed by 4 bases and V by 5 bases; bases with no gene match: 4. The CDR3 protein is CASSASGRRYEQYF. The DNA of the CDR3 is TGTGCCAGCAGCGCTAGCGGGAGGCGGTACGAGCAGTACTTC.

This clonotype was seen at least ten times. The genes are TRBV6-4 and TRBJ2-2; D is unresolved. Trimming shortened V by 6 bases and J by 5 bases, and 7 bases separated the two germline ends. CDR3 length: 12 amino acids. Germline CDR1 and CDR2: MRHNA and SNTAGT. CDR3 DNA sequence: TGTGCCAGCAGACGTGGGACCGGGGAGCTGTTTTTT. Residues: CASRRGTGELFF.

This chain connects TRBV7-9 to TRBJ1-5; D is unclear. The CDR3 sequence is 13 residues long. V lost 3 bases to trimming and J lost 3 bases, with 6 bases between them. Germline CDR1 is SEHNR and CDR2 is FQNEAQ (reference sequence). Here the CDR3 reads CASSFGINQPQHF. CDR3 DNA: TGTGCCAGCAGCTTCGGGATCAATCAGCCCCAGCATTTT. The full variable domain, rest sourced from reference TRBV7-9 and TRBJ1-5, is DTGVSQNPRHKITKRGQNVTFRCDPISEHNRLYWYRQTLGQGPEFLTYFQNEAQLEKSRLLSDRFSAERPKGSFSTLEIQRTEQGDSAMYLCASSFGINQPQHFGDGTRLSIL.

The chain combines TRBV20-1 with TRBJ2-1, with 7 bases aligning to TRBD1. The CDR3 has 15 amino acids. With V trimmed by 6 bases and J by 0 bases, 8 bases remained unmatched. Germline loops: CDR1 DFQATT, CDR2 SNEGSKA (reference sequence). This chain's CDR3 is CSASGTESSYNEQFF. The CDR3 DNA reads TGCAGTGCATCCGGGACAGAGAGCTCCTACAATGAGCAGTTCTTC.

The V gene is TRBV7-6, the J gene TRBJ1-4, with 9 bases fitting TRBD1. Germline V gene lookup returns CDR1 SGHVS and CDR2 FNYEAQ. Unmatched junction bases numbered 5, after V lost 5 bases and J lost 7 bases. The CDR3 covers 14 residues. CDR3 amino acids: CASSPGQGREKLFF. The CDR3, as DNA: TGTGCCAGCAGCCCAGGACAGGGGCGTGAAAAACTGTTTTTT. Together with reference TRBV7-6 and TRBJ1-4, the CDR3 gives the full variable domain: GAGVSQSPRYKVTKRGQDVALRCDPISGHVSLYWYRQALGQGPEFLTYFNYEAQQDKSGLPNDRFSAERPEGSISTLTIQRTEQRDSAMYRCASSPGQGREKLFFGSGTQLSVL.

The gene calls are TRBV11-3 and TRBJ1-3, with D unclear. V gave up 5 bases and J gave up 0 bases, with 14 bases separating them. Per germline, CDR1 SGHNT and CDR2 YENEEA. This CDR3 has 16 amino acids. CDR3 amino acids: CASSPGRYSSGNTIYF. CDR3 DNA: TGTGCCAGCAGCCCTGGTCGGTATAGCTCTGGAAACACCATATATTTT.